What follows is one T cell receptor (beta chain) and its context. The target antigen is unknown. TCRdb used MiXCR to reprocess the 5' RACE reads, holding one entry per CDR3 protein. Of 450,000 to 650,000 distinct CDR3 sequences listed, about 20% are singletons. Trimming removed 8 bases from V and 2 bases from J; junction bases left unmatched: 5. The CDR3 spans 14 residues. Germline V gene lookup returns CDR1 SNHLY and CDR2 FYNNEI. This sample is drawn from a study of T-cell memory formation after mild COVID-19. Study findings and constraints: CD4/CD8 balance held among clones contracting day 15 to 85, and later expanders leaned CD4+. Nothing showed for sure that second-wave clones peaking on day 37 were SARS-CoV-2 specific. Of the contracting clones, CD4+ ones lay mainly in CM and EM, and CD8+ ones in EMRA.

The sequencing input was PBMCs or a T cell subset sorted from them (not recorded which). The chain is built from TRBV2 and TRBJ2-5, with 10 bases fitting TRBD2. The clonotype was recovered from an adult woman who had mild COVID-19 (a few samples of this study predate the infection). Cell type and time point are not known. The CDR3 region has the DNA TGTGCCAGCGAAGAAGCGGGGGGGCAAGAGACCCAGTACTTC. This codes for CASEEAGGQETQYF.